The sequence of this TCR beta chain was determined in a study of T cells in Graves' hyperthyroidism and ophthalmopathy. Whole-study findings and limits: Model predictions of ophthalmopathy came a median approximately 6 months before onset.

In its sample, this clonotype was seen a few times. Its specificity is unknown. The CDR3 loop spans 12 amino acids. Trimming removed 8 bases at V and 5 bases at J, with 13 bases between. RNA transcripts provided the source from which TCR beta CDR3 regions were amplified. TCR CDR3 regions were first amplified by RT-PCR with HTBI primers. TCRdb ran MiXCR on the multiplex PCR reads and lists one entry per CDR3 protein. This table holds around 190,000 distinct CDR3 sequences, less than 20% found once. The chain links TRBV12-3 or TRBV12-4 to TRBJ2-7; the D is unclear. Source material: blood. This receptor was identified in a woman aged 45 to 65 with Graves' hyperthyroidism. The CDR3 nucleotides read TGTGCCAGCGTTGGCTTGAGTCACGAGCAGTACTTC. Translating it yields CASVGLSHEQYF.